This TCR beta chain was sequenced for a study of shared clonotypes between healthy human individuals. Only in-frame clones appear in the TCRdb table, and some are missing; sequencing was by immunoSEQ multiplex PCR. Of about 470,000 clones listed, more than 75% are singletons. The sequenced sample was PBMCs. This clonotype originated in a woman aged 40 to 55 in good health. Some clones in this sample may be carry-over from other donors' samples.

CDR3 coding DNA: TGTGCCAGCAGCTTGGCCGCGGGGGGGGGCCCCTACGAGCAGTACTTC. Translated: CASSLAAGGGPYEQYF. The chain is built from TRBV5-4 and TRBJ2-7, with 9 bases matching TRBD2. The CDR3 runs 16 residues. After removal of 0 bases from V and 2 bases from J, the junction contained 6 bases not matched to a gene. Looked up from germline, CDR1 is SGHNT and CDR2 is YYREEE (reference sequence).